This T cell receptor beta chain was recovered during a study of beta chain features in type 1 diabetes. General study points: Insertions at VDJ junctions were less frequent in type 1 diabetes patients. These patients also deleted more nucleotides at the same junctions. Type 1 diabetes patients had TCRB CDR3s that were shorter (moderately but significantly so) in all four CD4+ subsets.

This clone was seen a few times. The antigen remains undetermined. The investigators reverse transcribed all of the isolated RNA, so they sequenced expressed TCRB transcripts. Produced via immunoSEQ multiplex PCR; TCRdb's table is partial and in-frame only. The top ten clones hold roughly 0.015% of a sample with about 340,000 clones, about 13% of them seen once. V lost 2 bases and J 8 bases, leaving 15 bases between the germline ends. Per the germline V gene, CDR1 is MDHEN and CDR2 is SYDVKM. The CDR3 is 15 residues long. Material for sequencing was naive CD4+ T cells from blood. This receptor was identified in a woman aged 18-29 years with type 1 diabetes. This chain links TRBV28 with TRBJ1-4, with TRBD1 as a possible D gene (5 bases). The CDR3 DNA follows: TGTGCCAGCAGTTTAGTTCAGGGAGGAGGGGAAAAACTGTTTTTT. It is translated as CASSLVQGGGEKLFF.